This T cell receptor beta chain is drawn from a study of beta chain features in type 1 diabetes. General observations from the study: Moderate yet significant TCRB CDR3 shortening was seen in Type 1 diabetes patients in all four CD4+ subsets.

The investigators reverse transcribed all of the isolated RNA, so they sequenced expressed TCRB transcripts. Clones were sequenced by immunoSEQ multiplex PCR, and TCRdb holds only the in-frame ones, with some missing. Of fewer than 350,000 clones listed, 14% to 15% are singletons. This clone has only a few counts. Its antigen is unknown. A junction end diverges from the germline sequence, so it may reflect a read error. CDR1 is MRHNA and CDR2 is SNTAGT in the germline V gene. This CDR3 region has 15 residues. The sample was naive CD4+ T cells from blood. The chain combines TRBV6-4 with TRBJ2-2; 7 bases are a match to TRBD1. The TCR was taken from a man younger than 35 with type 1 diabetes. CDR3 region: CASSDWTGGTGELFF. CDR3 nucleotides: TGTGCCAGCAGCGACTGGACAGGAGGAACCGGGGAGCTGTTTTTT.